This entry lists 32 T cell receptor beta chains sequenced from one sample in a study of shared T cell receptors in the human thymus. Profiling relied on immunoSEQ multiplex PCR, and the TCRdb table lists in-frame clones only, not all of them. The data contain 650,000 to 950,000 clones, 80% to 90% of them singletons. These data also formed part of another study, on human thymus T cells.

Material for sequencing was thymocytes. Every receptor here comes from a girl less than two years old with a congenital heart defect.

This chain connects TRBV5-1 to TRBJ2-4; TRBD1 is a possible D gene (6 bases). Trimming removed 3 bases at V and 6 bases at J, with 19 bases between. Germline assignment: CDR1 SGHRS and CDR2 YFSETQ. The CDR3 is 16 amino acids. Here the CDR3 reads CASSYTRGGGGNIQYF. The CDR3 DNA reads as TGCGCCAGCAGCTACACCCGTGGGGGCGGTGGAAACATTCAGTACTTC.

The chain is built from TRBV6-1 and TRBJ2-7; TRBD1 matches at 7 bases. The germline V gene has CDR1 MNHNS and CDR2 SASEGT. J gave up 0 bases and V 7 bases, and 6 bases lay outside the gene matches. The CDR3 length is 14 residues. Written as DNA, the CDR3 is TGTGCCAGCAAACAACCAGGGGGCTCCTACGAGCAGTACTTC. Protein sequence: CASKQPGGSYEQYF.

The rearrangement links TRBV29-1 to TRBJ1-2; no clear D gene. Per germline, CDR1 SQVTM and CDR2 ANQGSEA. V was trimmed by 6 bases and J by 0 bases, leaving 20 bases between them. CDR3 length: 16 residues. This CDR3 reads CSVATLLNGANYGYTF. The CDR3 DNA reads as TGCAGCGTCGCTACATTACTGAACGGGGCTAACTATGGCTACACCTTC.

V gene TRBV23-1 combines with J gene TRBJ1-5; 7 bases fit TRBD1. TRBV23-1 falls under the ORF class, with uncertain function. The V and J ends lost 1 base and 5 bases, in that order; junction bases with no gene match: 14. The CDR3 is 18 residues long. CDR3: CASSQYPPPTGADQPQHF. The CDR3 nucleotides are TGCGCCAGCAGTCAATATCCCCCTCCTACAGGGGCAGATCAGCCCCAGCATTTT.

This clone has just one count. The chain links TRBV7-9 to TRBJ1-1; no reliable D call. V was clipped by 0 bases and J by 10 bases, with 9 bases between them. Germline CDR1 is SEHNR and CDR2 is FQNEAQ (reference sequence). CDR3 length: 12 residues. CDR3 loop: CASSLADRGAFF. The CDR3, as DNA: TGTGCCAGCAGCTTAGCTGATCGAGGAGCTTTCTTT.

CDR3 bases: TGTGCCAGTAGTATACGAAGAGGAGGGGCTAATGAAAAACTGTTTTTT. The encoded protein is CASSIRRGGANEKLFF. The gene calls are TRBV19 and TRBJ1-4, with D perhaps TRBD1 (5 bases). The CDR3 consists of 16 residues. V dropped 2 bases and J dropped 3 bases, with 13 bases sitting between them. Germline V gene sequence: CDR1 LNHDA, CDR2 SQIVND (reference sequence).

The chain employs TRBV18 and TRBJ1-6; TRBD1 aligns across 7 bases. Germline CDR1 reads KGHSH; CDR2 reads LQKENI. The junction had 7 bases not matched to a gene; V was cut back by 3 bases and J by 8 bases. The CDR3 loop spans 15 amino acids. The CDR3 loop is CASSPEQGNYSPLHF. Written as DNA, the CDR3 is TGTGCCAGCTCACCGGAACAGGGGAATTATTCACCCCTCCACTTT.

The chain carries TRBV5-1 and TRBJ2-3, with D maybe TRBD1 (5 bases). V lost 1 base, J lost 3 bases, and 9 bases lay in between. The CDR3 is 14 amino acids. Looked up from germline, CDR1 is SGHRS and CDR2 is YFSETQ. In DNA, the CDR3 is TGCGCCAGCAGCTTGAGGCAGGGAACAGATACGCAGTATTTT. Protein product: CASSLRQGTDTQYF.

The CDR3 nucleotides read TGTGCCAGCAGGGGAGGGGTGAACACTGAAGCTTTCTTT. Its protein product is CASRGGVNTEAFF. The rearrangement links TRBV6-4 to TRBJ1-1; D possibly corresponds to TRBD1 (5 bases). The CDR3 has 13 amino acids. CDR1 MRHNA and CDR2 SNTAGT come from the germline V gene. Deletions cut 6 bases from V and 0 bases from J, with 8 bases between.

This sequence joins TRBV5-1 and TRBJ2-7; 7 nucleotides agree with TRBD1. The CDR3 loop spans 14 amino acids. The V gene end was trimmed by 3 bases and the J gene end by 0 bases; junction bases not matched to a gene: 3. Germline CDR1 and CDR2: SGHRS and YFSETQ. In DNA form, the CDR3 reads TGCGCCAGCAGCTCGAGGACAGGCTCCTACGAGCAGTACTTC. Encoded protein: CASSSRTGSYEQYF.

This clone has only one observation. The chain uses TRBV5-1 and TRBJ1-2, with 10 positions matching TRBD1. The CDR3 extends over 16 amino acids. Per the germline V gene, CDR1 is SGHRS and CDR2 is YFSETQ. The ends lost 4 bases at V and 5 bases at J; junction bases unmatched: 11. CDR3 DNA sequence: TGCGCCAGCAGCACGGACCGGGACAGGGGTTTGTATGGCTACACCTTC. Translating gives CASSTDRDRGLYGYTF. The variable domain in full, completed from reference TRBV5-1 and TRBJ1-2, reads KAGVTQTPRYLIKTRGQQVTLSCSPISGHRSVSWYQQTPGQGLQFLFEYFSETQRNKGNFPGRFSGRQFSNSRSEMNVSTLELGDSALYLCASSTDRDRGLYGYTFGSGTRLTVV.

The chain is built from TRBV18 and TRBJ1-4; 8 bases line up with TRBD1. There are 16 residues in the CDR3. Germline V gene lookup returns CDR1 KGHSH and CDR2 LQKENI. Trimming cost V 0 bases and J 6 bases; bases outside gene matches: 6. The CDR3 nucleotides read TGTGCCAGCTCACCACCCCCGGGACAGGCGGATGAAAAACTGTTTTTT. Translated: CASSPPPGQADEKLFF.

This clone was found a few times. The chain uses TRBV14 and TRBJ1-2; D is possibly TRBD1 (6 bases). V was trimmed by 0 bases and J by 6 bases, leaving 20 bases between them. CDR3 length equals 17 residues. Germline V gives CDR1 SGHDN, CDR2 FVKESK. The CDR3 region is CASSQDLWVGQPHGYTF. CDR3 coding DNA: TGTGCCAGCAGCCAAGATTTGTGGGTGGGACAACCCCATGGCTACACCTTC.

The V gene is TRBV29-1, the J gene TRBJ1-1; no reliable D call. CDR1 is SQVTM and CDR2 is ANQGSEA in the germline V gene. The CDR3 length is 10 residues. V was pared by 5 bases and J by 4 bases, with 5 bases between. The CDR3 loop reads CSVLLTEAFF. CDR3 DNA: TGCAGCGTTCTTCTCACTGAAGCTTTCTTT.

The chain employs TRBV16 and TRBJ1-4, with TRBD1 matching 9 bases. With 4 bases clipped from V and 5 bases from J, the junction kept 11 bases outside the gene matches. The CDR3 totals 17 residues. Germline V gene data show CDR1 as KGHSY and CDR2 as FQNENV. DNA of the CDR3: TGTGCCAGCAGCCCCGATCCGGGACAGGGTTTGAATGAAAAACTGTTTTTT. Protein sequence: CASSPDPGQGLNEKLFF.

The V and J genes are TRBV7-9 and TRBJ1-2; D is possibly TRBD1 (5 bases). Trimming stripped 2 bases from V and 1 base from J, with 14 bases between. This CDR3 spans 16 amino acids. Germline loops: CDR1 SEHNR, CDR2 FQNEAQ (reference sequence). This CDR3 is CASSLSRGINNYGYTF. Written as DNA, the CDR3 is TGTGCCAGCAGCTTAAGTCGGGGGATAAATAACTATGGCTACACCTTC.

The CDR3 region is CASSSGPHRVLSPLSGYTF. As DNA, the CDR3 is TGTGCCAGCAGCTCAGGCCCTCACAGGGTCCTCTCTCCCCTATCTGGCTACACCTTC. This chain connects TRBV7-9 to TRBJ1-2, with D perhaps TRBD1 (6 bases). V was trimmed by 4 bases and J by 7 bases, leaving 31 bases between them. The CDR3 runs 19 residues. CDR1 is SEHNR and CDR2 is FQNEAQ in the germline V gene (reference sequence).

This clone appeared once. The chain links TRBV12-5 to TRBJ2-1, with D maybe TRBD1 (6 bases). Trimming cost V 5 bases and J 4 bases, with 24 bases left between them. Germline CDR1 and CDR2: LGHNT and FRNRAP. This CDR3 contains 18 residues. The CDR3 DNA is TGTGCTAGTGGTCCGATAACCTCGACAGGCCCCCCATACAATGAGCAGTTCTTC. Translating it yields CASGPITSTGPPYNEQFF.

This chain uses TRBV25-1 with TRBJ2-5, with 7 bases that match TRBD2. Germline CDR1 reads MGHDK; CDR2 reads SYGVNS. The CDR3 has 16 amino acids. Trimming cost V 5 bases and J 2 bases; bases outside gene matches: 11. The CDR3 region has the DNA TGTGCCAGCAGTACGACTAAGCGGGGACTACAAGAGACCCAGTACTTC. It yields the protein CASSTTKRGLQETQYF.

V and J are TRBV19 and TRBJ1-6; no firm D call. The CDR3 is 16 amino acids. CDR1 is LNHDA and CDR2 is SQIVND in the germline V gene (reference sequence). V was pared by 4 bases and J by 8 bases, with 18 bases between. The CDR3 reads CASSTPNTTNDSPLHF. The CDR3 DNA is TGTGCCAGTAGTACCCCAAATACTACGAATGATTCACCCCTCCACTTT.

The chain combines TRBV9 with TRBJ1-4; D not resolved. Trimming removed 4 bases at V and 4 bases at J, with 14 bases between. Germline lookup yields CDR1 SGDLS and CDR2 YYNGEE. The CDR3 is 15 amino acids. The CDR3 spells CASSSSGSYNEKLFF. The CDR3 DNA follows: TGTGCCAGCAGCTCGAGTGGGAGCTATAATGAAAAACTGTTTTTT.

The DNA for the CDR3 is TGTGCCAGTAGTATAATCCTAACGGATTCACCCCTCCACTTT. Translating gives CASSIILTDSPLHF. The rearrangement uses TRBV19 and TRBJ1-6; D ambiguous. The V gene lost 2 bases and the J gene lost 8 bases, with 10 bases spanning the gap. The CDR3 has 14 residues. The germline CDR1 and CDR2 sequences are LNHDA and SQIVND (reference sequence). Full variable domain (rest looked up from reference TRBV19 and TRBJ1-6): DGGITQSPKYLFRKEGQNVTLSCEQNLNHDAMYWYRQDPGQGLRLIYYSQIVNDFQKGDIAEGYSVSREKKESFPLTVTSAQKNPTAFYLCASSIILTDSPLHFGNGTRLTVT.

V and J are TRBV5-5 and TRBJ2-1; TRBD2 matches 8 bases. This CDR3 has 14 residues. With V trimmed by 3 bases and J by 12 bases, 11 bases remained unmatched. Germline V gene data show CDR1 as SGHKS and CDR2 as YYEKEE (reference sequence). The CDR3 loop reads CASSSGGDLGGQFF. The CDR3, as DNA: TGTGCCAGCAGCTCGGGGGGGGACCTCGGTGGGCAGTTCTTC.

The chain has TRBV28 and TRBJ2-5; the match to TRBD1 covers 11 bases. V shed 7 bases and J 5 bases; nucleotides not matched to a gene: 21. Germline assignment: CDR1 MDHEN and CDR2 SYDVKM. The CDR3 has 19 amino acids. The CDR3 spells CASIYSDRGQGGNEETQYF. DNA for the CDR3: TGTGCCAGCATCTACTCAGACCGGGGACAGGGGGGCAATGAGGAGACCCAGTACTTC.

This clone was detected only once. V is TRBV28 and J is TRBJ2-7; 7 nucleotides agree with TRBD2. The CDR3 runs 19 residues. Germline lookup yields CDR1 MDHEN and CDR2 SYDVKM. V was clipped by 6 bases and J by 3 bases; unmatched bases: 23. CDR3 nucleotides: TGTGCCAGCAGCGCTATCTCCCCTACCTTGGGATGGGACTACTACGAGCAGTACTTC. This encodes CASSAISPTLGWDYYEQYF.

The chain links TRBV10-3 to TRBJ1-2; 9 bases match TRBD1. There are 15 residues in the CDR3. Per germline, CDR1 ENHRY and CDR2 SYGVKD. Trimming cost V 4 bases and J 7 bases; bases outside gene matches: 10. DNA of the CDR3: TGTGCCATCAGTGCGAGGGGACAGGGAGTTTGTGGCTACACCTTC. As protein: CAISARGQGVCGYTF.

The chain employs TRBV5-5 and TRBJ1-2, with D maybe TRBD1 (5 bases). In germline, CDR1 is SGHKS, CDR2 YYEKEE (reference sequence). Trimming took 4 bases from V and 6 from J, leaving 16 bases between them. CDR3 length: 14 amino acids. In DNA, the CDR3 is TGTGCCAGCAGCCATCACAGGAAAGTGAATGGCTACACCTTC. This codes for CASSHHRKVNGYTF.

Turning to this clone: It is unclear where the CDR3 begins or ends on the DNA, so no DNA is shown, and the CDR3 is as TCRdb lists it. The V call is TRBV27, the J call TRBJ2-5; the table's D call TRBD1 went unverified against the DNA. The CDR3 is 15 amino acids long, termini counted. CDR1 MNHEY and CDR2 SMNVEV come from the germline V gene (reference sequence). The CDR3 here is CASSWGQGIGETLYF.

The gene calls are TRBV7-9 and TRBJ2-3; 10 nucleotides agree with TRBD1. With 1 base clipped from V and 4 bases from J, the junction kept 11 bases outside the gene matches. The germline V gene encodes CDR1 SEHNR and CDR2 FQNEAQ (reference sequence). The CDR3 runs to 18 residues. The CDR3 loop is CASSLGSVTGGKADTQYF. DNA of the CDR3: TGTGCCAGCAGCTTAGGATCCGTGACAGGGGGCAAGGCAGATACGCAGTATTTT. Variable domain in full (rest from reference TRBV7-9 and TRBJ2-3): DTGVSQNPRHKITKRGQNVTFRCDPISEHNRLYWYRQTLGQGPEFLTYFQNEAQLEKSRLLSDRFSAERPKGSFSTLEIQRTEQGDSAMYLCASSLGSVTGGKADTQYFGPGTRLTVL.

This clone was counted a few times. The chain is built from TRBV6-1 and TRBJ1-1, with a tentative D call TRBD1 (5 bases). Trimming pared 7 bases from V and 6 bases from J, leaving 18 bases between. The germline CDR1 and CDR2 sequences are MNHNS and SASEGT. This CDR3 contains 14 residues. CDR3 region: CASIGNIGAAEAFF. CDR3 DNA: TGTGCCAGCATAGGGAACATAGGGGCTGCTGAAGCTTTCTTT.

The chain uses TRBV13 and TRBJ1-3; TRBD1 might be the D (5 bases). Germline loops: CDR1 PRHDT, CDR2 FYEKMQ (reference sequence). The length of the CDR3 is 16 residues. V dropped 7 bases and J dropped 5 bases, with 21 bases sitting between them. The CDR3 is CASTHGGALTRNTIYF. DNA of the CDR3: TGTGCCAGCACTCACGGGGGAGCCCTGACCCGAAACACCATATATTTT. Using reference TRBV13 and TRBJ1-3 for the parts outside the CDR3, the full variable domain is AAGVIQSPRHLIKEKRETATLKCYPIPRHDTVYWYQQGPGQDPQFLISFYEKMQSDKGSIPDRFSAQQFSDYHSELNMSSLELGDSALYFCASTHGGALTRNTIYFGEGSWLTVV.

The chain combines TRBV27 with TRBJ2-7; 9 bases agree with TRBD1. The CDR3 covers 17 residues. The V and J ends lost 5 bases and 0 bases, in that order; junction bases with no gene match: 11. Germline V CDR1 and CDR2: MNHEY, SMNVEV (reference sequence). Here the CDR3 reads CASSPLRDRDVSYEQYF. In DNA form, the CDR3 reads TGTGCCAGCAGTCCCCTCCGGGACAGGGATGTCTCCTACGAGCAGTACTTC.